The 30 T cell receptor beta chains below all came from one sample that was sequenced in a study of cytotoxic CD8 clonotypes in ibrutinib-treated CLL. TCRdb's copy holds only in-frame clones and misses some; the assay was immunoSEQ multiplex PCR. The sample includes 130,000 or so clones, over 60% seen only once; the top ten take around 13%. The sequencing used PBMCs, collected after 12 months of ibrutinib treatment. The source of these receptors is a human donor with chronic lymphocytic leukemia.

The chain has TRBV27 and TRBJ1-2; possibly TRBD1 for D (5 bases). The V gene lost 3 bases and the J gene lost 5 bases, with 19 bases spanning the gap. This CDR3 has 16 residues. Germline CDR1 is MNHEY and CDR2 is SMNVEV (reference sequence). This CDR3 reads CASSFPLAGGRYGYTF. The CDR3 DNA reads TGTGCCAGCAGTTTCCCCCTTGCGGGGGGGAGGTATGGCTACACCTTC.

The chain combines TRBV7-2 with TRBJ2-5; D remains ambiguous. The CDR3 contains 14 residues. Germline V gene data show CDR1 as SGHTA and CDR2 as FQGNSA. The V end was cut by 7 bases, the J end by 6 bases, with 18 bases between. The CDR3 nucleotides are TGTGCCAGCAAGGAGTCGGTCGCTTGGAAGACCCAGTACTTC. It encodes CASKESVAWKTQYF.

The gene calls are TRBV2 and TRBJ1-4; D may be TRBD1 (5 bases). The V gene's germline CDR1 is SNHLY and CDR2 FYNNEI. The CDR3 is made up of 14 amino acids. V was cut by 8 bases and J by 7 bases, with 17 bases left in between. Here the CDR3 reads CASSSGPLIEKLFF. CDR3 coding DNA: TGTGCCAGCTCCTCAGGGCCTTTGATTGAAAAACTGTTTTTT.

The chain joins TRBV5-5 to TRBJ2-7; no clear D. This CDR3 has 14 amino acids. Germline assignment: CDR1 SGHKS and CDR2 YYEKEE (reference sequence). V was cut by 0 bases and J by 3 bases, with 10 bases left in between. CDR3 residues: CASSLDVRGYEQYF. CDR3 bases: TGTGCCAGCAGCTTGGACGTGCGCGGCTACGAGCAGTACTTC. The variable domain in full, with the rest retrieved from reference TRBV5-5 and TRBJ2-7, is DAGVTQSPTHLIKTRGQQVTLRCSPISGHKSVSWYQQVLGQGPQFIFQYYEKEERGRGNFPDRFSARQFPNYSSELNVNALLLGDSALYLCASSLDVRGYEQYFGPGTRLTVT.

V usage is TRBV5-6 and J usage is TRBJ2-7; 8 bases are shared with TRBD2. J was trimmed by 3 bases and V by 0 bases; bases with no gene match: 5. Germline loops: CDR1 SGHDT, CDR2 YYEEEE. The CDR3 is made up of 15 amino acids. In nucleotides, the CDR3 is TGTGCCAGCAGCTTGGTTGCGGGAGGCCTCTACGAGCAGTACTTC. The encoded protein is CASSLVAGGLYEQYF.

V usage is TRBV4-3 and J usage is TRBJ1-1; the D is unclear. Trimming cost V 0 bases and J 5 bases, with 10 bases left between them. This CDR3 comprises 14 residues. Germline CDR1 LGHNA, CDR2 YSLEER. Written as DNA, the CDR3 is TGCGCCAGCAGCCAAGAGCAGGAGGGAACTGAAGCTTTCTTT. The encoded protein is CASSQEQEGTEAFF.

The genes are TRBV18 and TRBJ2-1, with 9 bases fitting TRBD1. The length of the CDR3 is 17 residues. The V gene end was trimmed by 3 bases and the J gene end by 13 bases; junction bases not matched to a gene: 19. The germline gives CDR1 KGHSH, CDR2 LQKENI. The CDR3 DNA reads as TGTGCCAGCTCACCGACACCCCGGACAGGGGCGGTAAGAATTCAGTTCTTC. Translated, it gives CASSPTPRTGAVRIQFF.

The rearrangement uses TRBV29-1 and TRBJ2-1, with D possibly being TRBD1 (6 bases). Germline V lookup: CDR1 SQVTM, CDR2 ANQGSEA. Trimming left V 4 bases short and J 2 bases short, with 12 bases between. CDR3 size: 14 residues. The CDR3 sequence is CSVVPGATYNEQFF. The CDR3, as DNA: TGCAGCGTTGTTCCAGGGGCTACCTACAATGAGCAGTTCTTC.

The J gene is TRBJ2-7, the V gene TRBV11-1, with 10 bases identical to TRBD2. The CDR3 runs to 13 residues. V shed 7 bases and J 4 bases; nucleotides not matched to a gene: 4. Germline V gene sequence: CDR1 SGHAT, CDR2 FQDESV (reference sequence). DNA for the CDR3: TGTGCCAGCACTTGGACTAGCGGTTACGAGCAGTACTTC. Translation: CASTWTSGYEQYF.

J is TRBJ1-1 and V is TRBV7-9; TRBD1 is a possible D gene (5 bases). The CDR3 length is 14 residues. The V end was cut by 6 bases, the J end by 1 base, with 12 bases between. Germline CDR1 is SEHNR and CDR2 is FQNEAQ (reference sequence). CDR3 sequence reads: CASSSGDRNTEAFF. In DNA, the CDR3 is TGTGCCAGCAGTTCCGGTGACAGGAACACTGAAGCTTTCTTT.

The V gene is TRBV5-1, the J gene TRBJ2-2; 8 bases line up with TRBD1. This CDR3 comprises 15 residues. Germline trimming cut 2 bases from V and 4 bases from J; bases unmatched to any gene: 4. Germline values: CDR1 SGHRS, CDR2 YFSETQ. CDR3 bases: TGCGCCAGCAGCTTCGCAGGGGGCGGCACCGGGGAGCTGTTTTTT. Protein: CASSFAGGGTGELFF.

The sample holds one count of this clone. This sequence joins TRBV5-1 and TRBJ2-7; D is unresolved. Germline V gene lookup returns CDR1 SGHRS and CDR2 YFSETQ. The CDR3 is 13 residues long. Trimming removed 2 bases from V and 1 base from J, with 7 bases in between. The CDR3 sequence is CASSFGGSYEQYF. In nucleotides, the CDR3 is TGCGCCAGCAGCTTTGGCGGATCCTACGAGCAGTACTTC.

V and J are TRBV9 and TRBJ2-3; D unclear. CDR3 length equals 13 residues. Germline V gene lookup returns CDR1 SGDLS and CDR2 YYNGEE. V was cut by 4 bases and J by 6 bases, with 12 bases left in between. CDR3 nucleotides: TGTGCCAGCAGCTCCGAACGGCCTGATACGCAGTATTTT. Encoded protein: CASSSERPDTQYF.

For this clone: Additional DNA sequences in this sample encode the identical CDR3. The chain has TRBV7-9 and TRBJ1-3; D gene ambiguous. Germline V gene data show CDR1 as SEHNR and CDR2 as FQNEAQ (reference sequence). V lost 2 bases, J lost 4 bases, and 6 bases lay in between. CDR3 size: 13 residues. CDR3 bases: TGTGCCAGCAGCTTACTTTCGGGAAACACCATATATTTT. As protein: CASSLLSGNTIYF.

The CDR3 bases are TGTGCCAGTAGTATCCACAGGGATGGCAATCAGCCCCAGCATTTT. It yields the protein CASSIHRDGNQPQHF. The chain links TRBV19 to TRBJ1-5; possible D gene TRBD1, 6 bases. V was cut by 3 bases and J by 2 bases, with 11 bases left in between. Germline CDR1 and CDR2: LNHDA and SQIVND (reference sequence). The CDR3 has 15 amino acids. Looking up the rest from reference TRBV19 and TRBJ1-5 gives the full variable domain: DGGITQSPKYLFRKEGQNVTLSCEQNLNHDAMYWYRQDPGQGLRLIYYSQIVNDFQKGDIAEGYSVSREKKESFPLTVTSAQKNPTAFYLCASSIHRDGNQPQHFGDGTRLSIL.

V is TRBV5-1 and J is TRBJ2-1; 8 nucleotides agree with TRBD2. Trimming cost V 4 bases and J 8 bases; bases outside gene matches: 11. Germline V gene lookup returns CDR1 SGHRS and CDR2 YFSETQ. The CDR3 contains 15 residues. CDR3 in amino acids: CASSPQSGSNDEQFF. DNA for the CDR3: TGCGCCAGCAGCCCACAAAGCGGGAGTAACGATGAGCAGTTCTTC.

The chain recombines TRBV7-2 with TRBJ2-6, with D tentatively TRBD1 (5 bases). Germline loops: CDR1 SGHTA, CDR2 FQGNSA. This CDR3 comprises 18 residues. V shed 4 bases and J shed 3 bases, with 19 bases lying between them. The CDR3 bases are TGTGCCAGCAGCTCAAGGAAGGGGATCATAGTTGGGGCCAACGTCCTGACTTTC. It codes for CASSSRKGIIVGANVLTF.

The rearrangement links TRBV7-2 to TRBJ2-7; weak D call: TRBD1 (5 bases). CDR1 and CDR2 (germline): SGHTA, FQGNSA. The CDR3 covers 14 residues. V gave up 4 bases and J gave up 2 bases, with 12 bases separating them. The CDR3: CASSSTRVTYEQYF. CDR3 nucleotides: TGTGCCAGCAGCTCAACCAGGGTGACCTACGAGCAGTACTTC.

This chain connects TRBV30 to TRBJ1-2; D is unresolved. Germline-derived CDR1 and CDR2 are GTSNPN and SVGIG (reference sequence). This CDR3 is built from 13 residues. Trimming left V 1 base short and J 8 bases short, with 14 bases between. In DNA, the CDR3 is TGTGCCTGGAGTGGTAATTCCTATGAAGGCTACACCTTC. Its protein is CAWSGNSYEGYTF.

The sample holds a few counts of this clone. V is TRBV28 and J is TRBJ1-2; TRBD1 matches 7 bases. Germline V gives CDR1 MDHEN, CDR2 SYDVKM. V shed 8 bases, J shed 8 bases, and the junction held 14 bases outside the gene matches. The CDR3 spans 14 residues. CDR3 nucleotide sequence: TGTGCCAGCCGAGGGGGCATCCCCAAGGTCGGCTACACCTTC. Encoded protein: CASRGGIPKVGYTF.

The chain has TRBV4-1 and TRBJ1-2; TRBD1 might be the D (6 bases). The CDR3 sequence is 19 residues long. Per the germline V gene, CDR1 is MGHRA and CDR2 is YSYEKL. Trimming removed 0 bases at V and 4 bases at J, with 24 bases between. CDR3 residues: CASSQDHEVWGAGVYGYTF. CDR3 coding DNA: TGCGCCAGCAGCCAAGACCACGAAGTATGGGGGGCTGGAGTCTATGGCTACACCTTC.

The genes are TRBV15 and TRBJ2-7; 12 bases align to TRBD2. V lost 5 bases to trimming and J lost 2 bases; unmatched junction nucleotides: 10. The V gene's germline CDR1 is LNHNV and CDR2 YYDKDF (reference sequence). The CDR3 has 17 residues. For the CDR3, the DNA is TGTGCCACCAGCGGACTTCCGACTAGCGGGGGAGCCTACGAGCAGTACTTC. This sequence encodes CATSGLPTSGGAYEQYF.

V is TRBV18 and J is TRBJ1-2; D remains ambiguous. Germline lookup yields CDR1 KGHSH and CDR2 LQKENI. There are 16 residues in the CDR3. Trimming removed 0 bases at V and 4 bases at J, with 15 bases between. The CDR3 region has the DNA TGTGCCAGCTCACCACCGAGTCGGGCCGGCGGCTATGGCTACACCTTC. This codes for CASSPPSRAGGYGYTF.

This clone has only one observation. This rearrangement joins TRBV10-3 to TRBJ1-6; D unresolved. Germline values: CDR1 ENHRY, CDR2 SYGVKD. V gave up 6 bases and J gave up 9 bases, with 15 bases separating them. This CDR3 has 14 residues. The CDR3 here is CAIRNSEAISPLHF. The CDR3 DNA is TGTGCCATCAGGAACAGCGAGGCGATTTCACCCCTCCACTTT.

The J gene is TRBJ2-6, the V gene TRBV15, with no clear D. Trimming shortened V by 0 bases and J by 1 base, and 4 bases separated the two germline ends. CDR1 LNHNV and CDR2 YYDKDF come from the germline V gene (reference sequence). CDR3 length equals 15 residues. The CDR3 region has the DNA TGTGCCACCAGCAGAGACGCTTCTGGGGCCAACGTCCTGACTTTC. As protein: CATSRDASGANVLTF.

The chain carries TRBV11-3 and TRBJ2-7; 8 bases fit TRBD1. Germline loops: CDR1 SGHNT, CDR2 YENEEA. The CDR3 totals 13 residues. J gave up 5 bases and V 4 bases, and 4 bases lay outside the gene matches. The CDR3 DNA follows: TGTGCCAGCAGCTCCGGACAGGGCAACGAGCAGTACTTC. Protein product: CASSSGQGNEQYF.

This sequence joins TRBV10-3 and TRBJ1-1; a weak D match, TRBD1 (6 bases). CDR1 ENHRY and CDR2 SYGVKD come from the germline V gene. The CDR3 loop spans 13 amino acids. The V and J ends lost 10 bases and 0 bases respectively, with 12 bases between them. CDR3 loop: CASEGQLNTEAFF. The DNA for the CDR3 is TGTGCCAGCGAGGGACAATTGAACACTGAAGCTTTCTTT.

The chain has TRBV2 and TRBJ2-7; maybe TRBD1 (5 bases). The CDR3 consists of 11 residues. Trimming took 11 bases from V and 3 from J, leaving 11 bases between them. CDR1 SNHLY and CDR2 FYNNEI come from the germline V gene. The chain's CDR3 is CAGKTVYEQYF. The CDR3 DNA is TGTGCCGGAAAGACAGTCTACGAGCAGTACTTC.

The rearrangement links TRBV18 to TRBJ2-7; TRBD2 agrees at 12 bases. V shed 4 bases, J shed 4 bases, and the junction held 5 bases outside the gene matches. This CDR3 contains 15 residues. The germline V gene encodes CDR1 KGHSH and CDR2 LQKENI. CDR3 protein: CASSQTSGSSYEQYF. CDR3 DNA sequence: TGTGCCAGCTCACAGACTAGCGGGAGCTCTTACGAGCAGTACTTC.

The chain couples TRBV7-2 to TRBJ2-5; 10 positions agree with TRBD2. The V and J ends lost 1 base and 4 bases, in that order; junction bases with no gene match: 6. Germline V gene sequence: CDR1 SGHTA, CDR2 FQGNSA. This CDR3 comprises 16 residues. The CDR3 DNA sequence: TGTGCCAGCAGCTTAGTTTTTCTAGCGGGAGTAGAGACCCAGTACTTC. It encodes CASSLVFLAGVETQYF.